This TCR beta chain was retrieved from a study of long-term antiretroviral therapy in people with HIV. The authors ran the immunoSEQ assay, v3.0, at survey level. TCRdb keeps only in-frame clones here, not all; method: immunoSEQ multiplex PCR. The data show tens of thousands of clones, 80% to 85% seen once. Germline lookup yields CDR1 MNHEY and CDR2 SVGAGI. Trimming cost V 8 bases and J 6 bases, with 7 bases left between them. The CDR3 spans 11 residues. This clone was observed a few times. The chain combines TRBV6-5 with TRBJ2-2; D ambiguous. This TCR was recovered from a woman in her fifties or sixties with HIV. Source: unsorted PBMCs, taken 1.9 years after starting antiretroviral therapy. CDR3 nucleotides: TGTGCCAGCCGGTCCCCCGGGGAGCTGTTTTTT. This encodes CASRSPGELFF.